These T cell receptor beta chains were read from a single sample in a study of graft-versus-host responses after intestinal transplantation. TCRdb keeps only in-frame clones here, not all; method: immunoSEQ multiplex PCR. The repertoire holds almost 30,000 clones, with over 60% as singletons. This sample comprised ileum tissue, obtained 98 days after intestinal transplantation. The origin of the receptors is a human patient who received an intestinal transplant, so some T cells may come from the graft donor. The CDR3 runs from the conserved cysteine through the conserved F or W. Each record gives: CDR3 length, D gene, clone size, J gene, V gene, CDR3 protein, CDR3 DNA. The D gene is left open where the match is weak. Clone sizes are given selectively: once, few, many, or a class where the clone is expanded.

CDR3 length: 17
D gene: TRBD2
clone size: -
J gene: TRBJ2-1
V gene: TRBV9
CDR3 protein: CASSANPSGLVIHEQFF
CDR3 DNA: TGTGCCAGCAGCGCCAACCCCTCGGGACTAGTTATCCATGAGCAGTTCTTC

CDR3 length: 15
D gene: TRBD2
clone size: once
J gene: TRBJ2-1
V gene: TRBV2
CDR3 protein: CASSEVAGGRNEQFF
CDR3 DNA: TGTGCCAGCAGTGAGGTAGCGGGGGGCAGGAATGAGCAGTTCTTC

CDR3 length: 13
D gene: -
clone size: -
J gene: TRBJ2-3
V gene: TRBV5-4
CDR3 protein: CASSLSGTDTQYF
CDR3 DNA: TGTGCCAGCAGCTTGTCGGGGACGGATACGCAGTATTTT

CDR3 length: 15
D gene: TRBD1
clone size: -
J gene: TRBJ2-5
V gene: TRBV29-1
CDR3 protein: CSVGGWTGSKKTQYF
CDR3 DNA: TGCAGCGTTGGGGGTTGGACAGGGTCAAAAAAGACCCAGTACTTC

CDR3 length: 13
D gene: -
clone size: -
J gene: TRBJ2-6
V gene: TRBV19
CDR3 protein: CASSPGALDVLTF
CDR3 DNA: TGTGCCAGTAGTCCCGGGGCGCTGGACGTCCTGACTTTC

CDR3 length: 13
D gene: -
clone size: few
J gene: TRBJ2-2
V gene: TRBV28
CDR3 protein: CASIDRATGELFF
CDR3 DNA: TGTGCCAGCATTGACAGAGCCACCGGGGAGCTGTTTTTT

CDR3 length: 16
D gene: TRBD2
clone size: -
J gene: TRBJ2-1
V gene: TRBV9
CDR3 protein: CASSVGSSGGADEQFF
CDR3 DNA: TGTGCCAGCAGCGTAGGGTCCAGCGGGGGGGCCGATGAGCAGTTCTTC

CDR3 length: 14
D gene: TRBD2
clone size: -
J gene: TRBJ2-1
V gene: TRBV29-1
CDR3 protein: CSVRRGGAPNEQFF
CDR3 DNA: TGCAGCGTTCGACGCGGGGGGGCCCCAAATGAGCAGTTCTTC

CDR3 length: 14
D gene: TRBD1
clone size: -
J gene: TRBJ2-2
V gene: TRBV9
CDR3 protein: CASRDRSYTGELFF
CDR3 DNA: TGTGCCAGCAGGGACAGGAGTTACACCGGGGAGCTGTTTTTT

CDR3 length: 14
D gene: -
clone size: once
J gene: TRBJ1-1
V gene: TRBV19
CDR3 protein: CASSISTGFAIAFF
CDR3 DNA: TGTGCCAGTAGTATAAGCACGGGATTCGCTATCGCTTTCTTT

CDR3 length: 18
D gene: -
clone size: -
J gene: TRBJ1-3
V gene: TRBV6-1
CDR3 protein: CASSGPTVRLYSGNTIYF
CDR3 DNA: TGTGCCAGCAGTGGGCCGACAGTGAGACTTTACTCTGGAAACACCATATATTTT

CDR3 length: 13
D gene: -
clone size: -
J gene: TRBJ2-5
V gene: TRBV19
CDR3 protein: CASSAVSGETQYF
CDR3 DNA: TGTGCCAGTAGTGCGGTTTCAGGGGAGACCCAGTACTTC

CDR3 length: 14
D gene: -
clone size: -
J gene: TRBJ1-1
V gene: TRBV18
CDR3 protein: CASSPEGGNTEAFF
CDR3 DNA: TGTGCCAGCTCACCTGAGGGGGGGAACACTGAAGCTTTCTTT

CDR3 length: 18
D gene: TRBD2
clone size: -
J gene: TRBJ2-3
V gene: TRBV10-3
CDR3 protein: CAISEGLAGGPVADTQYF
CDR3 DNA: TGTGCCATCAGTGAGGGACTAGCGGGGGGGCCTGTGGCAGATACGCAGTATTTT

CDR3 length: 11
D gene: -
clone size: -
J gene: TRBJ1-1
V gene: TRBV6-5
CDR3 protein: CASSYGTEAFF
CDR3 DNA: TGTGCCAGCAGTTACGGGACTGAAGCTTTCTTT

CDR3 length: 12
D gene: TRBD1
clone size: -
J gene: TRBJ2-7
V gene: TRBV5-6
CDR3 protein: CAVARQGREQYF
CDR3 DNA: TGTGCCGTGGCTCGACAGGGTCGCGAGCAGTACTTC

CDR3 length: 16
D gene: -
clone size: -
J gene: TRBJ1-2
V gene: TRBV2
CDR3 protein: CASPAGGHPTPYGYTF
CDR3 DNA: TGTGCCAGCCCCGCCGGGGGACACCCGACTCCCTATGGCTACACCTTC

CDR3 length: 13
D gene: -
clone size: -
J gene: TRBJ1-1
V gene: TRBV28
CDR3 protein: CASSLEGRTEAFF
CDR3 DNA: TGTGCCAGCAGTTTGGAGGGGCGGACTGAAGCTTTCTTT

CDR3 length: 13
D gene: -
clone size: few
J gene: TRBJ2-7
V gene: TRBV4-1
CDR3 protein: CASSQAGSPEQYF
CDR3 DNA: TGCGCCAGCAGCCAAGCAGGATCCCCCGAGCAGTACTTC

CDR3 length: 13
D gene: -
clone size: large
J gene: TRBJ1-1
V gene: TRBV7-9
CDR3 protein: CASSHPGNTEAFF
CDR3 DNA: TGTGCCAGCAGCCACCCAGGGAACACTGAAGCTTTCTTT

CDR3 length: 13
D gene: TRBD1
clone size: -
J gene: TRBJ1-1
V gene: TRBV29-1
CDR3 protein: CSVLTGLNTEAFF
CDR3 DNA: TGCAGCGTCCTGACAGGGCTAAACACTGAAGCTTTCTTT

CDR3 length: 14
D gene: -
clone size: -
J gene: TRBJ1-5
V gene: TRBV21-1
CDR3 protein: CASIPVEGSQPQHF
CDR3 DNA: TGTGCCAGCATCCCGGTGGAGGGGAGCCAGCCCCAGCATTTT

CDR3 length: 15
D gene: -
clone size: -
J gene: TRBJ1-2
V gene: TRBV4-1
CDR3 protein: CASRQEPGTRLGYTF
CDR3 DNA: TGCGCCAGCAGGCAGGAGCCCGGGACACGGCTTGGCTACACCTTC

CDR3 length: 13
D gene: -
clone size: -
J gene: TRBJ1-1
V gene: TRBV13
CDR3 protein: CASTPYMNTEAFF
CDR3 DNA: TGTGCCAGCACCCCCTATATGAACACTGAAGCTTTCTTT

CDR3 length: 15
D gene: -
clone size: -
J gene: TRBJ1-2
V gene: TRBV11-3
CDR3 protein: CASSCDSTTNYGYTF
CDR3 DNA: TGTGCCAGCAGCTGCGACAGCACCACTAACTATGGCTACACCTTC

CDR3 length: 14
D gene: -
clone size: few
J gene: TRBJ2-4
V gene: TRBV6-1
CDR3 protein: CASRSGGAKNIQYF
CDR3 DNA: TGTGCCAGCCGTTCTGGAGGGGCAAAAAACATTCAGTACTTC

CDR3 length: 14
D gene: -
clone size: -
J gene: TRBJ2-3
V gene: TRBV27
CDR3 protein: CASSLRGALTTQYF
CDR3 DNA: TGTGCCAGCAGTTTACGGGGGGCCCTGACTACGCAGTATTTT

CDR3 length: 15
D gene: -
clone size: -
J gene: TRBJ2-4
V gene: TRBV25-1
CDR3 protein: CASSGRGLAKNIQYF
CDR3 DNA: TGTGCCAGCAGCGGGCGGGGGCTAGCCAAAAACATTCAGTACTTC

CDR3 length: 17
D gene: TRBD1
clone size: -
J gene: TRBJ2-1
V gene: TRBV4-1
CDR3 protein: CASSQDQVGGFYNEQFF
CDR3 DNA: TGCGCCAGCAGCCAAGATCAAGTAGGGGGCTTCTACAATGAGCAGTTCTTC

CDR3 length: 15
D gene: TRBD1
clone size: -
J gene: TRBJ2-1
V gene: TRBV9
CDR3 protein: CASSPPDRVGNEQFF
CDR3 DNA: TGTGCCAGCAGCCCGCCGGACAGGGTGGGCAATGAGCAGTTCTTC

CDR3 length: 14
D gene: -
clone size: few
J gene: TRBJ1-2
V gene: TRBV7-9
CDR3 protein: CASSLGGLMDGYTF
CDR3 DNA: TGTGCCAGCAGCTTAGGTGGGCTAATGGATGGCTACACCTTC

CDR3 length: 13
D gene: -
clone size: -
J gene: TRBJ2-7
V gene: TRBV6-1
CDR3 protein: CATGGGSGYEQYF
CDR3 DNA: TGTGCCACCGGGGGAGGATCGGGCTACGAGCAGTACTTC

CDR3 length: 16
D gene: TRBD1
clone size: few
J gene: TRBJ2-1
V gene: TRBV6-6
CDR3 protein: CASSYLDRASYNEQFF
CDR3 DNA: TGTGCCAGCAGTTACCTCGACAGGGCATCCTACAATGAGCAGTTCTTC

CDR3 length: 15
D gene: -
clone size: -
J gene: TRBJ2-1
V gene: TRBV4-2
CDR3 protein: CASSQGGSSYNEQFF
CDR3 DNA: TGTGCCAGCAGCCAGGGGGGTAGCTCCTACAATGAGCAGTTCTTC

CDR3 length: 15
D gene: TRBD1
clone size: -
J gene: TRBJ2-7
V gene: TRBV4-1
CDR3 protein: CASSLLGQVGHEQYF
CDR3 DNA: TGCGCCAGCAGCCTATTAGGACAGGTCGGCCACGAGCAGTACTTC

CDR3 length: 13
D gene: -
clone size: -
J gene: TRBJ1-1
V gene: TRBV7-9
CDR3 protein: CASSLDRNTEAFF
CDR3 DNA: TGTGCCAGCAGCTTAGACAGAAACACTGAAGCTTTCTTT

CDR3 length: 15
D gene: TRBD1
clone size: -
J gene: TRBJ2-7
V gene: TRBV4-1
CDR3 protein: CASSQETGGSYEQYF
CDR3 DNA: TGCGCCAGCAGCCAGGAGACAGGGGGCTCCTACGAGCAGTACTTC

CDR3 length: 13
D gene: -
clone size: -
J gene: TRBJ1-1
V gene: TRBV5-1
CDR3 protein: CASSHQGETEAFF
CDR3 DNA: TGCGCCAGCAGCCATCAGGGAGAAACTGAAGCTTTCTTT

CDR3 length: 19
D gene: TRBD2
clone size: -
J gene: TRBJ2-2
V gene: TRBV18
CDR3 protein: CASSLRLTSGGRRPGELFF
CDR3 DNA: TGTGCCAGCTCACTCAGGCTGACTAGCGGGGGCCGTCGTCCCGGGGAGCTGTTTTTT

CDR3 length: 12
D gene: -
clone size: -
J gene: TRBJ2-7
V gene: TRBV27
CDR3 protein: CASSLSGYEQYF
CDR3 DNA: TGTGCCAGCAGTTTATCGGGGTACGAGCAGTACTTC

CDR3 length: 15
D gene: TRBD2
clone size: -
J gene: TRBJ2-1
V gene: TRBV15
CDR3 protein: CATSSLAGGLIEQFF
CDR3 DNA: TGTGCCACCAGCAGTTTAGCGGGGGGGCTAATTGAGCAGTTCTTC

CDR3 length: 12
D gene: -
clone size: -
J gene: TRBJ2-7
V gene: TRBV19
CDR3 protein: CASSIGPYEQYF
CDR3 DNA: TGTGCCAGTAGTATAGGGCCCTACGAGCAGTACTTC

CDR3 length: 14
D gene: TRBD1
clone size: few
J gene: TRBJ1-1
V gene: TRBV6-1
CDR3 protein: CASRNPTGGSEAFF
CDR3 DNA: TGTGCCAGCAGGAACCCGACAGGGGGGAGTGAAGCTTTCTTT

CDR3 length: 14
D gene: -
clone size: -
J gene: TRBJ1-4
V gene: TRBV7-9
CDR3 protein: CASSSTGLREKLFF
CDR3 DNA: TGTGCCAGCAGCTCAACAGGGTTGCGCGAAAAACTGTTTTTT

CDR3 length: 15
D gene: -
clone size: -
J gene: TRBJ1-1
V gene: TRBV5-1
CDR3 protein: CATTISPGQGTEAFF
CDR3 DNA: TGCGCCACCACCATAAGTCCGGGACAAGGGACTGAAGCTTTCTTT

CDR3 length: 13
D gene: TRBD2
clone size: -
J gene: TRBJ2-5
V gene: TRBV29-1
CDR3 protein: CSVRRGVQETQYF
CDR3 DNA: TGCAGCGTCCGGCGGGGGGTCCAAGAGACCCAGTACTTC

CDR3 length: 10
D gene: -
clone size: -
J gene: TRBJ1-2
V gene: TRBV2
CDR3 protein: CASSRDSYTF
CDR3 DNA: TGTGCCAGCAGCCGGGACAGCTACACCTTC

CDR3 length: 16
D gene: TRBD2
clone size: few
J gene: TRBJ2-1
V gene: TRBV18
CDR3 protein: CASSPSLAGVSNEQFF
CDR3 DNA: TGTGCCAGCTCACCATCTCTAGCGGGGGTTTCCAATGAGCAGTTCTTC

CDR3 length: 14
D gene: -
clone size: -
J gene: TRBJ2-2
V gene: TRBV10-2
CDR3 protein: CASSEWGRTGELFF
CDR3 DNA: TGCGCCAGCAGTGAGTGGGGGCGCACCGGGGAGCTGTTTTTT

CDR3 length: 16
D gene: -
clone size: -
J gene: TRBJ1-5
V gene: TRBV2
CDR3 protein: CASRSGLAGYNQPQHF
CDR3 DNA: TGTGCCAGCAGGTCGGGACTGGCAGGATACAATCAGCCCCAGCATTTT

CDR3 length: 13
D gene: -
clone size: few
J gene: TRBJ1-5
V gene: TRBV10-2
CDR3 protein: CASRISSNQPQHF
CDR3 DNA: TGCGCCAGCCGGATTAGTAGCAATCAGCCCCAGCATTTT

CDR3 length: 13
D gene: -
clone size: -
J gene: TRBJ1-1
V gene: TRBV2
CDR3 protein: CASTGNLQREAFF
CDR3 DNA: TGTGCCAGCACCGGAAATCTACAGCGTGAAGCTTTCTTT

CDR3 length: 14
D gene: TRBD1
clone size: few
J gene: TRBJ1-1
V gene: TRBV7-9
CDR3 protein: CASRVTGGETEAFF
CDR3 DNA: TGTGCCAGCAGGGTAACAGGGGGCGAGACTGAAGCTTTCTTT